What follows are 20 T cell receptor beta chains derived from one specimen sequenced in a study of blood T cell repertoires in COVID-19. This table comes from immunoSEQ multiplex PCR, and its TCRdb copy is limited to in-frame clones, with some not included. The data hold over 80,000 clones, with 75% to 85% observed a single time. Sequences were obtained from peripheral blood. These receptor sequences come from a woman aged 70-85 years with acute or convalescent COVID-19.

This chain connects TRBV4-1 to TRBJ2-5; 8 bases map to TRBD2. The CDR3 covers 16 residues. J gave up 4 bases and V 0 bases, and 7 bases lay outside the gene matches. CDR1 and CDR2 from the germline V gene are MGHRA and YSYEKL. As DNA, the CDR3 is TGCGCCAGCAGCCAAGAGACGGGAGGGTGGGCAGAGACCCAGTACTTC. It is translated as CASSQETGGWAETQYF.

This clone was seen once. This chain connects TRBV5-1 to TRBJ2-5, with D possibly being TRBD2 (6 bases). Trimming shortened V by 3 bases and J by 2 bases, and 17 bases separated the two germline ends. The CDR3 is 16 residues long. Germline values: CDR1 SGHRS, CDR2 YFSETQ. Here the CDR3 DNA reads TGCGCCAGCAGCTGGGCCCCGCTAGCGCTTCAAGAGACCCAGTACTTC. Residues: CASSWAPLALQETQYF.

The gene calls are TRBV27 and TRBJ1-4; TRBD1 aligns across 7 bases. The CDR3 length is 14 residues. The germline gives CDR1 MNHEY, CDR2 SMNVEV (reference sequence). V dropped 6 bases and J dropped 8; count of bases not matched to a gene: 9. DNA of the CDR3: TGTGCCAGCAGCTACCAGGGGGTAGGGGAAAAACTGTTTTTT. It encodes CASSYQGVGEKLFF.

This clone was seen a single time. The chain uses TRBV6-5 and TRBJ1-2, with a tentative D call TRBD1 (6 bases). The CDR3 has 13 residues. Trimming shortened V by 1 base and J by 10 bases, and 13 bases separated the two germline ends. Germline CDR1 reads MNHEY; CDR2 reads SVGAGI. The DNA of the CDR3 is TGTGCCAGCAGTTACTTGACGGACAGCTCCTACACCTTC. Its translation: CASSYLTDSSYTF.

This chain joins TRBV28 and TRBJ2-7; D possibly corresponds to TRBD2 (10 bases). With 6 bases removed from V and 1 base from J, the gap between germline ends came to 31 bases. Germline lookup yields CDR1 MDHEN and CDR2 SYDVKM. The CDR3 spans 20 residues. The CDR3 nucleotides are TGTGCCAGCAGACAGGGGGCCCGAGGACTAGCGGACCGAGTGTCCTACGAGCAGTACTTC. Translation gives CASRQGARGLADRVSYEQYF.

The CDR3: CASSITSAGKSYTYEQYF. The CDR3 DNA reads as TGTGCCAGTAGTATAACATCAGCGGGCAAAAGCTATACCTACGAGCAGTACTTC. This chain links TRBV19 with TRBJ2-7; D may be TRBD2 (6 bases). The CDR3 has 18 amino acids. Trimming took 2 bases from V and 2 from J, leaving 22 bases between them. Germline assignment: CDR1 LNHDA and CDR2 SQIVND (reference sequence). Combining the CDR3 with reference TRBV19 and TRBJ2-7 gives the whole variable domain DGGITQSPKYLFRKEGQNVTLSCEQNLNHDAMYWYRQDPGQGLRLIYYSQIVNDFQKGDIAEGYSVSREKKESFPLTVTSAQKNPTAFYLCASSITSAGKSYTYEQYFGPGTRLTVT.

CDR3 nucleotide sequence: TGCAGTGCTAGTCCGGACTCAGGACGTTATGAAAAACTGTTTTTT. Its translation is CSASPDSGRYEKLFF. This chain connects TRBV20-1 to TRBJ1-4; D remains ambiguous. Trimming removed 3 bases from V and 6 bases from J, with 17 bases in between. The CDR3 extends over 15 amino acids. The germline CDR1 and CDR2 sequences are DFQATT and SNEGSKA (reference sequence).

J is TRBJ2-2 and V is TRBV6-5; TRBD2 matches 7 bases. The germline V gene has CDR1 MNHEY and CDR2 SVGAGI. The CDR3 runs 15 residues. Losses at the gene ends were 0 bases for V and 5 bases for J; bases not matched to a gene: 3. CDR3 region: CASSYSNSGTGELFF. Here the CDR3 DNA reads TGTGCCAGCAGTTACTCGAATAGCGGGACCGGGGAGCTGTTTTTT.

CDR3 residues: CASRNREGGTEAFF. Here the CDR3 DNA reads TGTGCCAGTAGGAACAGGGAGGGGGGCACTGAAGCTTTCTTT. The rearrangement links TRBV19 to TRBJ1-1; weak D call: TRBD1 (6 bases). The CDR3 covers 14 residues. The V gene's germline CDR1 is LNHDA and CDR2 SQIVND (reference sequence). V was pared by 6 bases and J by 4 bases, with 15 bases between.

The chain uses TRBV19 and TRBJ1-1; 10 bases are a match to TRBD1. J gave up 4 bases and V 9 bases, and 8 bases lay outside the gene matches. The CDR3 runs to 14 residues. Looked up from germline, CDR1 is LNHDA and CDR2 is SQIVND (reference sequence). CDR3 DNA: TGTGCCAGCCACTCCCGGACAGGGGGCACTGAAGCTTTCTTT. It codes for CASHSRTGGTEAFF.

This rearrangement joins TRBV3-1 (or the pseudogene TRBV3-2) to TRBJ1-4; tentative D call: TRBD1 (6 bases). This CDR3 has 14 amino acids. The V gene's germline CDR1 is LGHDT and CDR2 YNNKEL (reference sequence). The germline V and J ends were trimmed by 5 bases and 10 bases, with 17 bases remaining between them. CDR3 residues: CASSTRTLGAKLFF. CDR3 DNA sequence: TGTGCCAGCAGCACCCGGACCTTGGGGGCAAAACTGTTTTTT.

The V gene is TRBV5-1, the J gene TRBJ2-1, with 9 bases fitting TRBD1. This CDR3 is 14 amino acids long. The germline V gene has CDR1 SGHRS and CDR2 YFSETQ. V was pared by 5 bases and J by 7 bases, with 7 bases of the junction left unmatched. The CDR3 coding sequence is TGCGCCAGCAGTGTAGGACAGGGGAGGAATGAGCAGTTCTTC. This sequence encodes CASSVGQGRNEQFF. Full variable domain (rest looked up from reference TRBV5-1 and TRBJ2-1): KAGVTQTPRYLIKTRGQQVTLSCSPISGHRSVSWYQQTPGQGLQFLFEYFSETQRNKGNFPGRFSGRQFSNSRSEMNVSTLELGDSALYLCASSVGQGRNEQFFGPGTRLTVL.

The V and J genes are TRBV18 and TRBJ2-5, with TRBD1 matching 9 bases. From germline, CDR1 is KGHSH and CDR2 LQKENI. Losses at the gene ends were 2 bases for V and 10 bases for J; bases not matched to a gene: 8. The CDR3 loop spans 14 amino acids. The DNA for the CDR3 is TGTGCCAGCTCACCAACAGGGGGCCCAGGACACCAGTACTTC. Residues: CASSPTGGPGHQYF. Supplemented by reference TRBV18 and TRBJ2-5, the full variable domain reads NAGVMQNPRHLVRRRGQEARLRCSPMKGHSHVYWYRQLPEEGLKFMVYLQKENIIDESGMPKERFSAEFPKEGPSILRIQQVVRGDSAAYFCASSPTGGPGHQYFGPGTRLLVL.

This chain uses TRBV5-6 with TRBJ2-3; no definite D call. Germline lookup yields CDR1 SGHDT and CDR2 YYEEEE. This CDR3 is built from 14 residues. V was clipped by 0 bases and J by 4 bases, with 9 bases between them. The CDR3 here is CASSLVQVADTQYF. In nucleotides, the CDR3 is TGTGCCAGCAGCTTGGTTCAGGTCGCAGATACGCAGTATTTT.

This sequence joins TRBV5-4 and TRBJ2-1; D uncertain. Germline CDR1 SGHNT, CDR2 YYREEE (reference sequence). This CDR3 has 14 amino acids. Trimming stripped 5 bases from V and 1 base from J, with 10 bases between. The CDR3 loop reads CASRPTPSYNEQFF. CDR3 coding DNA: TGTGCCAGCAGACCCACACCATCCTACAATGAGCAGTTCTTC.

This clone was observed once. J is TRBJ1-6 and V is TRBV6-1; D unclear. Trimming removed 0 bases from V and 0 bases from J, with 6 bases in between. Germline V gene data show CDR1 as MNHNS and CDR2 as SASEGT. This CDR3 is 16 amino acids long. The CDR3 DNA reads TGTGCCAGCAGTGAAGCGTTGAGCTCCTATAATTCACCCCTCCACTTT. This encodes CASSEALSSYNSPLHF.

The chain combines TRBV14 with TRBJ1-6; D is undetermined. Germline V lookup: CDR1 SGHDN, CDR2 FVKESK. This CDR3 is 13 amino acids long. V was cut by 8 bases and J by 10 bases, with 15 bases left in between. The chain's CDR3 is CASANSLQSPLHF. CDR3 in DNA: TGTGCCAGCGCAAACAGCCTCCAATCACCCCTCCACTTT.

The sample holds one count of this clone. The chain carries TRBV11-2 and TRBJ2-7; 12 nucleotides align to TRBD2. CDR3 size: 18 residues. After removal of 2 bases from V and 2 bases from J, the junction contained 10 bases not matched to a gene. Germline CDR1 SGHAT, CDR2 FQNNGV. The CDR3 spells CASSLRPSGRALTYEQYF. In nucleotides, the CDR3 is TGTGCCAGCAGCTTACGCCCTAGCGGGAGGGCCTTAACCTACGAGCAGTACTTC.

This chain uses TRBV28 with TRBJ2-3; perhaps TRBD2 as D (6 bases). The ends were cut back, 6 bases at V and 3 bases at J, with 16 bases in the middle. The CDR3 length is 15 residues. The germline CDR1 and CDR2 sequences are MDHEN and SYDVKM. CDR3 protein: CASRGPGVGTDTQYF. The DNA for the CDR3 is TGTGCCAGCAGGGGACCGGGAGTGGGTACAGATACGCAGTATTTT. The variable domain in full, with the rest retrieved from reference TRBV28 and TRBJ2-3, is DVKVTQSSRYLVKRTGEKVFLECVQDMDHENMFWYRQDPGLGLRLIYFSYDVKMKEKGDIPEGYSVSREKKERFSLILESASTNQTSMYLCASRGPGVGTDTQYFGPGTRLTVL.

The rearrangement joins TRBV7-2 to TRBJ1-6; D not certain. Germline values: CDR1 SGHTA, CDR2 FQGNSA. CDR3 length equals 15 residues. V was clipped by 2 bases and J by 7 bases, with 12 bases between them. This CDR3 reads CASSLSQARNSPLHF. The DNA of the CDR3 is TGTGCCAGCAGCTTATCCCAGGCCCGAAATTCACCCCTCCACTTT. The variable domain in full, completed from reference TRBV7-2 and TRBJ1-6, reads GAGVSQSPSNKVTEKGKDVELRCDPISGHTALYWYRQSLGQGLEFLIYFQGNSAPDKSGLPSDRFSAERTGGSVSTLTIQRTQQEDSAVYLCASSLSQARNSPLHFGNGTRLTVT.